The 5 T cell receptor beta chains presented below share a single source sample, sequenced in a study of metastatic and nonmetastatic thyroid tumors. TCRdb reprocessed the PCR reads using MiXCR. The table has 30,000 to 40,000 clones, approximately 13% seen once. No treatment of any kind had been given to any patient before thyroid surgery. The material sequenced was blood. The receptors were sampled from a female donor with papillary thyroid cancer or a benign thyroid nodule (not recorded which). Some clones in this sample may be carry-over from other donors' samples.

This clone showed up many times. V and J are TRBV28 and TRBJ2-7; D is possibly TRBD1 or TRBD2 (5 bases each). The CDR3 is 13 amino acids. Per the germline V gene, CDR1 is MDHEN and CDR2 is SYDVKM. With 8 bases removed from V and 4 bases from J, the gap between germline ends came to 15 bases. The CDR3, as DNA: TGTGCCAGCCGGGGCGGGCCTAGGTACGAGCAGTACTTC. Translation: CASRGGPRYEQYF. The entire variable domain, with the rest obtained from reference TRBV28 and TRBJ2-7, is as follows: DVKVTQSSRYLVKRTGEKVFLECVQDMDHENMFWYRQDPGLGLRLIYFSYDVKMKEKGDIPEGYSVSREKKERFSLILESASTNQTSMYLCASRGGPRYEQYFGPGTRLTVT.

This clone was counted at least ten times. The CDR3 coding sequence is TGCAGTGCTAGAGATCAGAGGACCAGAAACACCGGGGAGCTGTTTTTT. Protein sequence: CSARDQRTRNTGELFF. The gene calls are TRBV20-1 and TRBJ2-2; D call uncertain. Per the germline V gene, CDR1 is DFQATT and CDR2 is SNEGSKA (reference sequence). Trimming took 0 bases from V and 2 from J, leaving 13 bases between them. The CDR3 contains 16 residues.

This clone was seen repeatedly, ten times or more. The chain recombines TRBV4-2 with TRBJ2-3; 12 bases fit TRBD1. CDR3 length: 17 amino acids. With V trimmed by 2 bases and J by 5 bases, 8 bases remained unmatched. Germline CDR1 reads LGHNA; CDR2 reads YNFKEQ. This CDR3 reads CASSQYPGQGAKDTQYF. Here the CDR3 DNA reads TGTGCCAGCAGCCAATATCCGGGACAGGGGGCAAAAGATACGCAGTATTTT.

This clone was detected a few times. The rearrangement uses TRBV2 and TRBJ2-7; D ambiguous. CDR1 is SNHLY, CDR2 FYNNEI, per germline. CDR3 length: 14 amino acids. Trimming took off 2 bases at V and 2 bases at J, with 10 bases between the two ends. CDR3 bases: TGTGCCAGCAGTGAAAGTTGGCAGACCTACGAGCAGTACTTC. This sequence encodes CASSESWQTYEQYF.

This clone was observed once. For the CDR3, the DNA is TGTGCCAGCAGCCGCCTGGGGACTAGCTACAATGAGCAGTTCTTC. Its protein is CASSRLGTSYNEQFF. The V call is TRBV3-1, the J call TRBJ2-1; 8 bases are shared with TRBD2. The CDR3 loop spans 15 amino acids. Germline CDR1 and CDR2: LGHDT and YNNKEL (reference sequence). The V segment lost 4 bases and the J segment 3 bases; nucleotides outside the gene matches: 5.